This entry features one T cell receptor beta chain sequence. This specimen belongs to a study of PD-L1 blockade in urothelial cancer. TCRdb keeps only in-frame clones here, not all; method: immunoSEQ multiplex PCR. The table includes some 80,000 clones, around 90% detected once. Germline CDR1 is SGHNT and CDR2 is YYREEE (reference sequence). This CDR3 comprises 16 residues. V shed 0 bases and J 6 bases; nucleotides not matched to a gene: 8. The J gene is TRBJ2-2, the V gene TRBV5-4; TRBD2 matches 7 bases. The material was PBMCs, obtained around atezolizumab (anti-PD-L1) treatment. The source is a woman in her seventies with urothelial cancer. The DNA of the CDR3 is TGTGCCAGCAGCTTGGGGTCGAGCGGGACGGCCGGGGAGCTGTTTTTT. Residues: CASSLGSSGTAGELFF.